Presented here are 17 T cell receptor beta chains from one specimen sequenced in a study of cytomegalovirus exposure and HLA in healthy donors. Vbeta (60) and Jbeta (13) primers were used in the PCR. Clones were sequenced by immunoSEQ multiplex PCR, and TCRdb holds only the in-frame ones, with some missing. The sample has 200,000 to 250,000 clones; around 82% are singletons. Sequencing was done on a sample of PBMCs. Receptors were obtained from a woman aged 25 to 39 in good health and CMV-seronegative.

V usage is TRBV7-8 and J usage is TRBJ2-1; 8 bases map to TRBD2. V dropped 5 bases and J dropped 4; count of bases not matched to a gene: 7. Germline loops: CDR1 SGHVS, CDR2 FQNEAQ. CDR3 length: 15 residues. CDR3 region: CASSQAGGGYNEQFF. CDR3 nucleotide sequence: TGTGCCAGCAGCCAAGCCGGGGGGGGATACAATGAGCAGTTCTTC.

The chain employs TRBV15 and TRBJ1-1, with 7 positions matching TRBD1. The CDR3 has 16 residues. CDR1 and CDR2 (germline): LNHNV, YYDKDF (reference sequence). V shed 2 bases, J shed 2 bases, and the junction held 8 bases outside the gene matches. CDR3 amino acids: CATSRSITGVNTEAFF. Written as DNA, the CDR3 is TGTGCCACCAGCAGATCTATTACAGGGGTCAACACTGAAGCTTTCTTT.

J is TRBJ1-1 and V is TRBV6-6; TRBD1 might be the D (6 bases). Deletions cut 7 bases from V and 8 bases from J, with 11 bases between. The CDR3 has 11 residues. Germline assignment: CDR1 MNHNY and CDR2 SVGAGI (reference sequence). The CDR3 DNA follows: TGTGCCAGCAAATACAGGGTAGAAGCTTTCTTT. Translation: CASKYRVEAFF.

The chain links TRBV7-2 to TRBJ1-2; D is unclear. This CDR3 contains 12 residues. The germline V gene has CDR1 SGHTA and CDR2 FQGNSA. V was shortened by 3 bases and J by 4 bases, with 6 bases between the two germline ends. Here the CDR3 reads CASSFSSYGYTF. DNA for the CDR3: TGTGCCAGCAGCTTCTCCTCCTATGGCTACACCTTC.

This chain joins TRBV9 and TRBJ2-5; 11 bases are a match to TRBD2. With 3 bases clipped from V and 9 bases from J, the junction kept 13 bases outside the gene matches. Germline-derived CDR1 and CDR2 are SGDLS and YYNGEE. This CDR3 spans 16 amino acids. In nucleotides, the CDR3 is TGTGCCAGCAGCGCCGGGACTAGCGGCCCGACTGGGTCCCAGTACTTC. Translation: CASSAGTSGPTGSQYF.

The V and J genes are TRBV5-1 and TRBJ2-5, with D hard to call. Germline loops: CDR1 SGHRS, CDR2 YFSETQ. Trimming took off 4 bases at V and 2 bases at J, with 15 bases between the two ends. The CDR3 loop spans 15 amino acids. CDR3 loop: CASSPGWLTQETQYF. In DNA form, the CDR3 reads TGCGCCAGCAGCCCGGGTTGGCTCACACAAGAGACCCAGTACTTC.

The chain couples TRBV5-1 to TRBJ2-7, with D hard to call. Looked up from germline, CDR1 is SGHRS and CDR2 is YFSETQ. The V gene lost 4 bases and the J gene lost 3 bases, with 17 bases spanning the gap. This CDR3 comprises 15 residues. The CDR3 loop is CASSLNGPNFYEQYF. The CDR3 bases are TGCGCCAGCAGCCTCAATGGGCCCAACTTCTACGAGCAGTACTTC.

V is TRBV29-1 and J is TRBJ2-1; 9 nucleotides agree with TRBD2. Germline lookup yields CDR1 SQVTM and CDR2 ANQGSEA. The V segment lost 3 bases and the J segment 5 bases; nucleotides outside the gene matches: 5. The CDR3 extends over 14 amino acids. The CDR3 protein is CSVDWLAGNNEQFF. The CDR3, as DNA: TGCAGCGTTGATTGGCTAGCGGGGAACAATGAGCAGTTCTTC.

The gene calls are TRBV5-8 and TRBJ2-1; TRBD2 aligns across 10 bases. The V and J ends lost 4 bases and 5 bases, in that order; junction bases with no gene match: 6. CDR3 length equals 15 residues. Per germline, CDR1 SGHTS and CDR2 YDEGEE. The CDR3: CASSPGTSANNEQFF. DNA for the CDR3: TGTGCCAGCAGCCCCGGGACTAGCGCGAACAATGAGCAGTTCTTC.

The chain is built from TRBV30 and TRBJ1-2; D might be TRBD1 (6 bases). V shed 0 bases and J shed 5 bases, with 13 bases lying between them. The CDR3 runs 14 residues. Germline V gives CDR1 GTSNPN, CDR2 SVGIG (reference sequence). This CDR3 reads CAWSVAGGEYGYTF. Here the CDR3 DNA reads TGTGCCTGGAGTGTAGCGGGGGGCGAGTATGGCTACACCTTC.

V is TRBV5-6 and J is TRBJ2-1, with TRBD1 matching over 9 bases. The CDR3 has 18 amino acids. Trimming took 5 bases from V and 4 from J; bases not matched to a gene: 16. Germline-derived CDR1 and CDR2 are SGHDT and YYEEEE. The CDR3 nucleotides read TGTGCCAGCAGGGGGACAGGGATTGGATTACTTAGGTACAATGAGCAGTTCTTC. Protein sequence: CASRGTGIGLLRYNEQFF.

V usage is TRBV30 and J usage is TRBJ1-1, with a possible D match to TRBD1 (5 bases). CDR3 length equals 11 residues. V was trimmed by 5 bases and J by 1 base, leaving 5 bases between them. Germline lookup yields CDR1 GTSNPN and CDR2 SVGIG (reference sequence). CDR3 nucleotide sequence: TGTGCCTGGGACAGGAACACTGAAGCTTTCTTT. Encoded protein: CAWDRNTEAFF.

The V and J genes are TRBV19 and TRBJ2-5; 8 bases align to TRBD1. CDR1 and CDR2 (germline): LNHDA, SQIVND (reference sequence). CDR3 size: 15 residues. Losses at the gene ends were 4 bases for V and 5 bases for J; bases not matched to a gene: 9. CDR3: CASSTRQGRQETQYF. The CDR3 nucleotides are TGTGCCAGTAGTACGAGACAGGGGCGGCAGGAGACCCAGTACTTC.

The chain uses TRBV7-2 and TRBJ2-7; D is unclear. V lost 5 bases, J lost 3 bases, and 17 bases lay in between. Germline V lookup: CDR1 SGHTA, CDR2 FQGNSA. The CDR3 is made up of 15 amino acids. The CDR3 sequence is CASSLGPQAHYEQYF. In DNA, the CDR3 is TGTGCCAGCAGCCTAGGCCCCCAGGCGCACTACGAGCAGTACTTC.

The table lists this clone with a count of one. The chain joins TRBV18 to TRBJ1-3, with a weak D call TRBD1 (6 bases). V lost 3 bases, J lost 0 bases, and 15 bases lay in between. From germline, CDR1 is KGHSH and CDR2 LQKENI. CDR3 length equals 17 residues. CDR3 sequence: CASSPTTGLLSGNTIYF. For the CDR3, the DNA is TGTGCCAGCTCACCGACGACAGGCCTCCTCTCTGGAAACACCATATATTTT.

The rearrangement uses TRBV25-1 and TRBJ2-2; D not resolved. Trimming shortened V by 3 bases and J by 5 bases, and 10 bases separated the two germline ends. Germline CDR1 and CDR2: MGHDK and SYGVNS. This CDR3 region has 14 residues. The CDR3 protein is CASSEFLKTGELFF. In nucleotides, the CDR3 is TGTGCCAGCAGTGAGTTCCTTAAAACCGGGGAGCTGTTTTTT.

The V gene is TRBV30, the J gene TRBJ1-1, with 9 bases fitting TRBD1. This CDR3 contains 14 residues. Germline assignment: CDR1 GTSNPN and CDR2 SVGIG (reference sequence). With 4 bases clipped from V and 7 bases from J, the junction kept 10 bases outside the gene matches. CDR3 in DNA: TGTGCCTGGATAGGGGACAGGGAAATTAGTGAAGCTTTCTTT. Its protein is CAWIGDREISEAFF.